Presented here are 17 T cell receptor beta chains from one specimen sequenced in a study of T cell changes during pregnancy in multiple sclerosis. Sequenced by immunoSEQ multiplex PCR; TCRdb stores in-frame clones only, minus some. The data show around 100,000 clones, around 91% seen once. The sequencing here drew on peripheral blood, taken after pregnancy. The receptors derive from a female donor with multiple sclerosis, enrolled in a pregnancy study.

CDR3 in DNA: TGTGCCAGCAGCTCGGGACAGGGAGGACATCAGCCCCAGCATTTT. Translation: CASSSGQGGHQPQHF. The chain couples TRBV7-8 to TRBJ1-5; 9 bases line up with TRBD1. J gave up 5 bases and V 4 bases, and 6 bases lay outside the gene matches. The CDR3 sequence is 15 residues long. Germline CDR1 is SGHVS and CDR2 is FQNEAQ. The full variable domain, in which reference TRBV7-8 and TRBJ1-5 provide the parts outside the CDR3, is GAGVSQSPRYKVAKRGQDVALRCDPISGHVSLFWYQQALGQGPEFLTYFQNEAQLDKSGLPSDRFFAERPEGSVSTLKIQRTQQEDSAVYLCASSSGQGGHQPQHFGDGTRLSIL.

This chain connects TRBV19 to TRBJ1-5; D is undetermined. The ends were cut back, 3 bases at V and 0 bases at J, with 9 bases in the middle. CDR3 size: 15 residues. CDR1 is LNHDA, CDR2 SQIVND, per germline (reference sequence). The CDR3 bases are TGTGCCAGTAGTATTGTAGGAGGTAGCAATCAGCCCCAGCATTTT. Protein sequence: CASSIVGGSNQPQHF.

CDR3 DNA sequence: TGTGCCACAGACAGGGCGGGCGCTTTCTTT. Translated: CATDRAGAFF. The chain carries TRBV6-1 and TRBJ1-1, with 7 bases aligning to TRBD1. J was trimmed by 11 bases and V by 10 bases; bases with no gene match: 7. The germline V gene encodes CDR1 MNHNS and CDR2 SASEGT. This CDR3 is built from 10 residues.

This chain links TRBV28 with TRBJ2-1; tentative D call: TRBD2 (6 bases). Trimming removed 7 bases at V and 4 bases at J, with 14 bases between. The CDR3 length is 14 residues. CDR1 MDHEN and CDR2 SYDVKM come from the germline V gene. In nucleotides, the CDR3 is TGTGCCAGCACCAGTCTGGGGGGTTACAATGAGCAGTTCTTC. Residues: CASTSLGGYNEQFF.

This clone appeared a few times. This chain uses TRBV7-3 with TRBJ1-3, with D uncertain. V was pared by 8 bases and J by 0 bases, with 8 bases between. This CDR3 is built from 13 residues. The germline V gene has CDR1 SGHTA and CDR2 FQGTGA. CDR3 nucleotides: TGTGCCAGCGGGAGCCACTCTGGAAACACCATATATTTT. Encoded protein: CASGSHSGNTIYF.

In its sample, this clone was seen a few times. The chain has TRBV12-5 and TRBJ2-2; a weak D match, TRBD2 (5 bases). V was cut by 3 bases and J by 7 bases, with 9 bases left in between. The CDR3 runs 13 residues. Germline V gene lookup returns CDR1 LGHNT and CDR2 FRNRAP. The CDR3 DNA sequence: TGTGCTAGTGGTTTCCTGGGGAGCGGGGAGCTGTTTTTT. The encoded protein is CASGFLGSGELFF.

CDR3 nucleotides: TGCGCCAGCAGCCAACTGACTAGCAATGAGCAGTTCTTC. Amino acid sequence: CASSQLTSNEQFF. The chain links TRBV4-3 to TRBJ2-1; TRBD2 is a possible D gene (6 bases). The CDR3 runs 13 residues. Germline V lookup: CDR1 LGHNA, CDR2 YSLEER. Trimming took 2 bases from V and 6 from J, leaving 8 bases between them.

The gene calls are TRBV29-1 and TRBJ2-7; 11 bases match TRBD1. J gave up 2 bases and V 7 bases, and 4 bases lay outside the gene matches. CDR1 SQVTM and CDR2 ANQGSEA come from the germline V gene. The CDR3 covers 13 residues. The CDR3 here is CSGGGQGAYEQYF. The CDR3, as DNA: TGCAGCGGGGGGGGACAGGGGGCCTACGAGCAGTACTTC.

The chain couples TRBV19 to TRBJ2-1; 12 positions match TRBD1. J lost 8 bases, V lost 6 bases, and 11 bases had no gene match. CDR1 is LNHDA and CDR2 is SQIVND in the germline V gene (reference sequence). The CDR3 runs 16 residues. The CDR3 sequence: CASSRPAGQGAYEQFF. For the CDR3, the DNA is TGTGCCAGTAGCCGTCCTGCGGGACAGGGGGCCTATGAGCAGTTCTTC.

The rearrangement joins TRBV29-1 to TRBJ2-1; D ambiguous. Germline CDR1 reads SQVTM; CDR2 reads ANQGSEA. Trimming took off 1 base at V and 12 bases at J, with 13 bases between the two ends. CDR3 length equals 12 residues. CDR3 coding DNA: TGCAGCGTTGAAGGTGCGGTTCGTGTGCAGTTCTTC. Encoded protein: CSVEGAVRVQFF.

The chain recombines TRBV28 with TRBJ2-7; D is perhaps TRBD2 (5 bases). CDR1 is MDHEN, CDR2 SYDVKM, per germline. The CDR3 sequence is 13 residues long. The V gene lost 5 bases and the J gene lost 2 bases, with 10 bases spanning the gap. As DNA, the CDR3 is TGTGCCAGCAGTGGCGGACTGACCTACGAGCAGTACTTC. The encoded protein is CASSGGLTYEQYF.

The chain combines TRBV7-6 with TRBJ1-6; D remains unclear. The germline V gene has CDR1 SGHVS and CDR2 FNYEAQ. The CDR3 spans 16 residues. With 2 bases removed from V and 0 bases from J, the gap between germline ends came to 8 bases. CDR3 region: CASSLQRSSYNSPLHF. CDR3 sequence (DNA): TGTGCCAGCAGCTTACAGAGGAGCTCCTATAATTCACCCCTCCACTTT.

This clone was picked up one time. CDR3 DNA: TGTGCCAGCTCGGGACAGGCCTCTGGAAACACCATATATTTT. It is translated as CASSGQASGNTIYF. The rearrangement links TRBV19 to TRBJ1-3; the match to TRBD1 covers 8 bases. Germline trimming cut 9 bases from V and 0 bases from J; bases unmatched to any gene: 4. CDR3 length equals 14 residues. Per the germline V gene, CDR1 is LNHDA and CDR2 is SQIVND (reference sequence).

The V call is TRBV12-5, the J call TRBJ1-2; no reliable D call. The ends were cut back, 0 bases at V and 5 bases at J, with 10 bases in the middle. Per the germline V gene, CDR1 is LGHNT and CDR2 is FRNRAP. CDR3 length: 14 residues. CDR3 region: CASGLVSQAYGYTF. The CDR3 DNA follows: TGTGCTAGTGGTTTGGTTTCGCAGGCGTATGGCTACACCTTC.

The chain has TRBV11-2 and TRBJ1-1; 9 bases match TRBD1. CDR1 and CDR2 from the germline V gene are SGHAT and FQNNGV. V lost 6 bases, J lost 4 bases, and 15 bases stayed unmatched. This CDR3 has 17 amino acids. Here the CDR3 reads CASRTGRGGQGSTEAFF. The CDR3 bases are TGTGCCAGCAGGACTGGGAGGGGTGGACAGGGGTCCACTGAAGCTTTCTTT.

The chain combines TRBV4-3 with TRBJ2-7; the D gene is possibly TRBD2 (5 bases). The CDR3 length is 15 residues. Germline V gene sequence: CDR1 LGHNA, CDR2 YSLEER. V was trimmed by 0 bases and J by 2 bases, leaving 11 bases between them. This CDR3 is CASSQDYRGTYEQYF. The CDR3 coding sequence is TGCGCCAGCAGCCAAGATTATCGGGGAACCTACGAGCAGTACTTC.

The V call is TRBV2, the J call TRBJ2-7; 10 bases are a match to TRBD2. Germline V gene sequence: CDR1 SNHLY, CDR2 FYNNEI. The CDR3 runs 16 residues. V was clipped by 5 bases and J by 7 bases; unmatched bases: 14. For the CDR3, the DNA is TGTGCCAGCAGTCCCGAAGCCTTGAAGCGGGAGGGGGAGCAGTACTTC. It is translated as CASSPEALKREGEQYF.